This paragraph covers one T cell receptor (beta chain) sequence. This specimen belongs to a study of beta chain features in type 1 diabetes. The investigators reverse transcribed all of the isolated RNA, so they sequenced expressed TCRB transcripts. Method: immunoSEQ multiplex PCR; TCRdb's copy keeps in-frame clones and lacks some. Among 900,000 or so clones listed, about a sixth were seen once. The CDR3 is made up of 15 amino acids. In germline, CDR1 is SGDLS, CDR2 YYNGEE. Trimming cost V 3 bases and J 0 bases, with 11 bases left between them. The sample comprised naive CD4+ T cells from blood. The V and J genes are TRBV9 and TRBJ2-3; no reliable D call. The sequence derives from a woman younger than 35 in good health. The CDR3 DNA follows: TGTGCCAGCAGCGGCGGCATCCAAAGCACAGATACGCAGTATTTT. Translated: CASSGGIQSTDTQYF.